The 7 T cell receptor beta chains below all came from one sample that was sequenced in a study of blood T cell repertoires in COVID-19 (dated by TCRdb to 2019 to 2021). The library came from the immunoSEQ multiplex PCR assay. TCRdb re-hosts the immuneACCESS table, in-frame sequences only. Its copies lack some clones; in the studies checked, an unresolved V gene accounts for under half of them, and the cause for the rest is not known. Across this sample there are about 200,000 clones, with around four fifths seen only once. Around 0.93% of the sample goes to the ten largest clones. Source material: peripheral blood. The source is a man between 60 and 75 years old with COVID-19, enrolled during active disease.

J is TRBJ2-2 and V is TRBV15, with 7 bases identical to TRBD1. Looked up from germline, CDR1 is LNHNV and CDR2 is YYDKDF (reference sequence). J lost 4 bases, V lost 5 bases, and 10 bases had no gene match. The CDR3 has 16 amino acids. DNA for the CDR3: TGTGCCACCAGCTCCGACCGACAGGGACCCACCGGGGAGCTGTTTTTT. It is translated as CATSSDRQGPTGELFF. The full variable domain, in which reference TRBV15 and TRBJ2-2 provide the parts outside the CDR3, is DAMVIQNPRYQVTQFGKPVTLSCSQTLNHNVMYWYQQKSSQAPKLLFHYYDKDFNNEADTPDNFQSRRPNTSFCFLDIRSPGLGDTAMYLCATSSDRQGPTGELFFGEGSRLTVL.

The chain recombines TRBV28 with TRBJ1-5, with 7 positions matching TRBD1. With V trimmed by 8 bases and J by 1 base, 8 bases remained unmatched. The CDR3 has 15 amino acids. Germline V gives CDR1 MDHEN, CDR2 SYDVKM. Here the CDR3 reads CASGLQGVSNQPQHF. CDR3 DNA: TGTGCCAGCGGTCTTCAGGGGGTGAGCAATCAGCCCCAGCATTTT.

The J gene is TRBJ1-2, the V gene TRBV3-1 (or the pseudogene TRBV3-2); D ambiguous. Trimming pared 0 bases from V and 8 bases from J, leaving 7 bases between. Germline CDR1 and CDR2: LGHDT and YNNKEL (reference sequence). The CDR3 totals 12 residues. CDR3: CASSQDGVGYTF. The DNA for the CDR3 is TGTGCCAGCAGCCAAGACGGGGTGGGCTACACCTTC.

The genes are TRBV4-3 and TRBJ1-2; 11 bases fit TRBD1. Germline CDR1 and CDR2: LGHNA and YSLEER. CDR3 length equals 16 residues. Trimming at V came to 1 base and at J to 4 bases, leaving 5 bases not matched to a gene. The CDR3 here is CASSQATGQGVYGYTF. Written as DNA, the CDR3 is TGCGCCAGCAGCCAAGCGACGGGACAGGGGGTCTATGGCTACACCTTC.

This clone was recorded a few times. CDR3 coding DNA: TGTGCCAGCAGCCAAGATCTGGCAGGGTTCCCCTCCTACGAGCAGTACTTC. Its protein is CASSQDLAGFPSYEQYF. This chain connects TRBV4-2 to TRBJ2-7; D is perhaps TRBD1 (5 bases). Trimming stripped 0 bases from V and 0 bases from J, with 15 bases between. Germline CDR1 is LGHNA and CDR2 is YNFKEQ. The CDR3 is 17 amino acids.

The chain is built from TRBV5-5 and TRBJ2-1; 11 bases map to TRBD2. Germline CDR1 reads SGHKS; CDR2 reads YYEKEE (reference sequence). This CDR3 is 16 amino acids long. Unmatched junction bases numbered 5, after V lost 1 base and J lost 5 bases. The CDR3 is CASSLLAGGPHNEQFF. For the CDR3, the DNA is TGTGCCAGCAGCTTGTTAGCGGGAGGGCCCCACAATGAGCAGTTCTTC.

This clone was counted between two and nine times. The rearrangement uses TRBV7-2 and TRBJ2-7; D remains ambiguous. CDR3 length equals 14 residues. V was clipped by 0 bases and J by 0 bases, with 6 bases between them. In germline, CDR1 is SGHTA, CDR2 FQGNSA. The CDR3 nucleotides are TGTGCCAGCAGCTTAGCTGTCAACTCCTACGAGCAGTACTTC. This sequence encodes CASSLAVNSYEQYF. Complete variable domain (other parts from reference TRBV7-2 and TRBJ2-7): GAGVSQSPSNKVTEKGKDVELRCDPISGHTALYWYRQSLGQGLEFLIYFQGNSAPDKSGLPSDRFSAERTGGSVSTLTIQRTQQEDSAVYLCASSLAVNSYEQYFGPGTRLTVT.